This TCR beta chain was documented in a study of OX40 agonist ivuxolimab in advanced cancers. As for the study in general: Every 2 weeks, patients got intravenous ivuxolimab at one of six dose levels (0.01-10 mg/kg). Partial responses were achieved by three patients, one with hepatocellular carcinoma and two with cutaneous melanoma.

The table came from immunoSEQ multiplex PCR; TCRdb's copy has only in-frame clones and leaves some out. Of 60,000 to 85,000 clones listed, about 94% are singletons. This clonotype was obtained from an adult with an advanced solid tumor such as melanoma, head and neck, liver or kidney cancer. This specimen consisted of CD4+ or CD8+ T cells sorted from blood, obtained in a trial of the OX40 agonist ivuxolimab.

The CDR3 sequence is CAISESGGFGQPQHF. The CDR3 nucleotides are TGTGCCATCAGTGAGTCAGGTGGCTTTGGGCAGCCCCAGCATTTT. J is TRBJ1-5 and V is TRBV10-3; the D is unclear. The CDR3 runs 15 residues. CDR1 is ENHRY and CDR2 is SYGVKD in the germline V gene. V was cut by 0 bases and J by 7 bases, with 13 bases left in between.